A single sample is the source of the 27 T cell receptor beta chains below, sequenced in a study of graft-versus-host responses after intestinal transplantation. Measured with immunoSEQ multiplex PCR; TCRdb has only the in-frame clones, and not every one. The sample has around 19,000 clones; approximately 35% are singletons. Sequences were derived from alloreactive CD4+ T cells from a mixed lymphocyte reaction culture, sampled before transplantation. Subset noted: CFSE-low proliferating T cells sorted from roughly 6-day pre-transplant mixed lymphocyte reaction (GvH or HvG direction). These receptor sequences come from a human patient who was an organ donor for intestinal transplantation.

The sample holds a few counts of this clone. V is TRBV5-1 and J is TRBJ2-1; no firm D call. The CDR3 contains 15 residues. The germline V gene encodes CDR1 SGHRS and CDR2 YFSETQ. The V gene lost 0 bases and the J gene lost 6 bases, with 13 bases spanning the gap. The CDR3 sequence: CASSLGVGLSNEQFF. The CDR3 nucleotides are TGCGCCAGCAGCTTGGGAGTCGGGCTTAGCAATGAGCAGTTCTTC. The full variable domain, with the rest looked up from reference TRBV5-1 and TRBJ2-1, is KAGVTQTPRYLIKTRGQQVTLSCSPISGHRSVSWYQQTPGQGLQFLFEYFSETQRNKGNFPGRFSGRQFSNSRSEMNVSTLELGDSALYLCASSLGVGLSNEQFFGPGTRLTVL.

CDR3 bases: TGTGCCAGCAGCCTAGTCGCGGGAGAAGTTGATACGCAGTATTTT. Its translation: CASSLVAGEVDTQYF. This chain links TRBV7-2 with TRBJ2-3, with TRBD2 identical over 7 bases. The CDR3 extends over 15 amino acids. Germline V gives CDR1 SGHTA, CDR2 FQGNSA. The junction had 11 bases not matched to a gene; V was cut back by 5 bases and J by 6 bases.

The V gene is TRBV6-5, the J gene TRBJ2-7, with TRBD2 matching 11 bases. The trim removed 5 bases at V and 3 bases at J, leaving 6 bases unmatched. Looked up from germline, CDR1 is MNHEY and CDR2 is SVGAGI. The CDR3 extends over 15 amino acids. CDR3 nucleotide sequence: TGTGCCAGCAGTAAACCCGGGACTAGCGGCTACGAGCAGTACTTC. Protein product: CASSKPGTSGYEQYF.

The V and J genes are TRBV5-1 and TRBJ2-2, with 7 bases identical to TRBD1. The ends lost 5 bases at V and 2 bases at J; junction bases unmatched: 9. The germline V gene encodes CDR1 SGHRS and CDR2 YFSETQ. The CDR3 loop spans 16 amino acids. The CDR3 here is CASRQGTAANTGELFF. CDR3 sequence (DNA): TGCGCCAGCAGGCAAGGGACAGCGGCTAACACCGGGGAGCTGTTTTTT.

This chain connects TRBV5-4 to TRBJ2-1, with TRBD2 identical over 8 bases. CDR1 and CDR2 from the germline V gene are SGHNT and YYREEE (reference sequence). Germline trimming cut 0 bases from V and 7 bases from J; bases unmatched to any gene: 9. The CDR3 sequence is 16 residues long. CDR3 sequence (DNA): TGTGCCAGCAGCTTGGCCGGGGGACTAGATATGAATGAGCAGTTCTTC. The encoded protein is CASSLAGGLDMNEQFF.

This clone was seen only a few times. This chain connects TRBV5-4 to TRBJ2-3, with D perhaps being TRBD1 or TRBD2 (6 bases each). The CDR3 is 14 amino acids. CDR1 is SGHNT and CDR2 is YYREEE in the germline V gene (reference sequence). Trimming left V 4 bases short and J 5 bases short, with 14 bases between. CDR3 residues: CASSRWGAGDTQYF. The CDR3 nucleotides read TGTGCCAGCAGCCGGTGGGGGGCTGGAGATACGCAGTATTTT.

The chain employs TRBV5-1 and TRBJ2-5; TRBD1 aligns across 7 bases. The CDR3 is made up of 15 amino acids. In germline, CDR1 is SGHRS, CDR2 YFSETQ. The ends lost 0 bases at V and 2 bases at J; junction bases unmatched: 4. CDR3 bases: TGCGCCAGCAGCTTGGTCGGACAGGTTCAAGAGACCCAGTACTTC. This encodes CASSLVGQVQETQYF.

This rearrangement joins TRBV7-2 to TRBJ2-7; D gene ambiguous. Germline CDR1 and CDR2: SGHTA and FQGNSA. CDR3 size: 14 residues. V dropped 1 base and J dropped 6 bases, with 13 bases sitting between them. Written as DNA, the CDR3 is TGTGCCAGCAGCTTAGTCAGTAGGCCGGTCGAGCAGTACTTC. Protein: CASSLVSRPVEQYF.

The V and J genes are TRBV27 and TRBJ2-3; no reliable D call. Germline CDR1 and CDR2: MNHEY and SMNVEV (reference sequence). The germline V and J ends were trimmed by 5 bases and 1 base, with 10 bases remaining between them. This CDR3 has 14 residues. This chain's CDR3 is CASSPQMGTDTQYF. CDR3 bases: TGTGCCAGCAGTCCCCAGATGGGCACAGATACGCAGTATTTT.

The genes are TRBV29-1 and TRBJ2-1; D might be TRBD1 (6 bases). The V gene's germline CDR1 is SQVTM and CDR2 ANQGSEA. V dropped 6 bases and J dropped 4 bases, with 13 bases sitting between them. This CDR3 region has 13 residues. CDR3 bases: TGCAGCGTGGGATCGGGACATTACAATGAGCAGTTCTTC. This translates into CSVGSGHYNEQFF.

The rearrangement uses TRBV2 and TRBJ2-7; 11 bases match TRBD2. The CDR3 runs to 15 residues. The germline gives CDR1 SNHLY, CDR2 FYNNEI. The J segment lost 11 bases and the V segment lost 0 bases, leaving 9 bases of the junction unmatched. The CDR3 nucleotides read TGTGCCAGCAGTGAAGCGCGGCTAGCGGGAGGCCTGGAGTACTTC. This gives the protein CASSEARLAGGLEYF.

This clone was seen a few times. The chain couples TRBV2 to TRBJ2-3, with D possibly TRBD2 on 5 matching bases. The CDR3 length is 11 residues. Germline V gene lookup returns CDR1 SNHLY and CDR2 FYNNEI. V was cut by 8 bases and J by 6 bases, with 9 bases left in between. The CDR3 DNA follows: TGTGCCAGCTCGAGGGAGGATACGCAGTATTTT. Encoded protein: CASSREDTQYF.

The chain combines TRBV4-1 with TRBJ2-5; TRBD1 matches 11 bases. The CDR3 extends over 16 amino acids. Germline V gene sequence: CDR1 MGHRA, CDR2 YSYEKL. V shed 3 bases, J shed 5 bases, and the junction held 8 bases outside the gene matches. The CDR3: CASSQVGTGGWETQYF. The CDR3 DNA reads TGCGCCAGCAGCCAGGTCGGGACAGGGGGATGGGAGACCCAGTACTTC.

The gene calls are TRBV10-3 and TRBJ2-3, with 8 bases identical to TRBD1. CDR1 is ENHRY and CDR2 is SYGVKD in the germline V gene. This CDR3 comprises 13 residues. V gave up 7 bases and J gave up 4 bases; unmatched junction bases: 4. The DNA of the CDR3 is TGTGCCATCACACAGGGGGAGGCAGATACGCAGTATTTT. It yields the protein CAITQGEADTQYF.

This clone was counted a single time. This chain joins TRBV6-5 and TRBJ2-5; D not resolved. Germline V gene data show CDR1 as MNHEY and CDR2 as SVGAGI. The CDR3 is made up of 14 amino acids. V lost 0 bases and J lost 2, with 7 bases in between. The CDR3 DNA reads as TGTGCCAGCAGTTACTCGGTCTTGCAAGAGACCCAGTACTTC. Protein: CASSYSVLQETQYF.

This clone was counted a few times. The V and J genes are TRBV11-3 and TRBJ1-3; 8 bases line up with TRBD1. This CDR3 spans 14 amino acids. Germline-derived CDR1 and CDR2 are SGHNT and YENEEA. The V segment lost 6 bases and the J segment 4 bases; nucleotides outside the gene matches: 5. Here the CDR3 DNA reads TGTGCCAGCAGTCTGGACAGGGTAGGAAACACCATATATTTT. Its translation is CASSLDRVGNTIYF.

In this sample, this clone turned up a few times. Here the CDR3 reads CASSYGDEQFF. CDR3 DNA sequence: TGTGCCAGCAGTTACGGGGATGAGCAGTTCTTC. The chain joins TRBV6-1 to TRBJ2-1, with D perhaps matching TRBD2 (5 bases). Trimming stripped 5 bases from V and 8 bases from J, with 7 bases between. Germline loops: CDR1 MNHNS, CDR2 SASEGT. CDR3 length: 11 amino acids.

This clone was counted a few times. The J gene is TRBJ2-7, the V gene TRBV5-8, with unresolved D. Germline V CDR1 and CDR2: SGHTS, YDEGEE. CDR3 size: 16 residues. V was shortened by 0 bases and J by 2 bases, with 15 bases between the two germline ends. CDR3 bases: TGTGCCAGCAGCTTGGCTTATGGGGTTTCCACCTACGAGCAGTACTTC. Its protein product is CASSLAYGVSTYEQYF. Full variable domain (rest looked up from reference TRBV5-8 and TRBJ2-7): EAGVTQSPTHLIKTRGQQATLRCSPISGHTSVYWYQQALGLGLQFLLWYDEGEERNRGNFPPRFSGRQFPNYSSELNVNALELEDSALYLCASSLAYGVSTYEQYFGPGTRLTVT.

Worth noting for this clone: Other DNA sequences in the same sample also yield this CDR3. This chain uses TRBV6-6 with TRBJ1-1; 7 nucleotides align to TRBD1. The trim removed 6 bases at V and 1 base at J, leaving 8 bases unmatched. CDR1 MNHNY and CDR2 SVGAGI come from the germline V gene (reference sequence). This CDR3 is 15 amino acids long. CDR3 sequence reads: CASSRRDRGNTEAFF. Here the CDR3 DNA reads TGTGCCAGCAGCCGGAGGGACAGAGGGAACACTGAAGCTTTCTTT.

The V gene is TRBV5-4, the J gene TRBJ2-5; 7 bases are a match to TRBD1. J gave up 5 bases and V 3 bases, and 10 bases lay outside the gene matches. This CDR3 has 15 amino acids. Germline V gene lookup returns CDR1 SGHNT and CDR2 YYREEE (reference sequence). CDR3 in amino acids: CASSSATGAWETQYF. The CDR3 DNA reads as TGTGCCAGCAGCTCCGCCACAGGGGCCTGGGAGACCCAGTACTTC.

The CDR3 region has the DNA TGCGCCAGCAGCTCGGGACTAGCGACCTACAATGAGCAGTTCTTC. Encoded protein: CASSSGLATYNEQFF. The rearrangement joins TRBV5-1 to TRBJ2-1, with 10 bases matching TRBD2. V lost 3 bases to trimming and J lost 2 bases; unmatched junction nucleotides: 2. Germline CDR1 is SGHRS and CDR2 is YFSETQ. The CDR3 is 15 amino acids.

The chain couples TRBV18 to TRBJ2-7; TRBD1 aligns across 8 bases. CDR3 length equals 13 residues. The trim removed 6 bases at V and 3 bases at J, leaving 4 bases unmatched. The germline V gene has CDR1 KGHSH and CDR2 LQKENI. The DNA for the CDR3 is TGTGCCAGCTCTGGACAGGGTTTCTACGAGCAGTACTTC. Its protein is CASSGQGFYEQYF. The whole variable domain, filled in from reference TRBV18 and TRBJ2-7, reads NAGVMQNPRHLVRRRGQEARLRCSPMKGHSHVYWYRQLPEEGLKFMVYLQKENIIDESGMPKERFSAEFPKEGPSILRIQQVVRGDSAAYFCASSGQGFYEQYFGPGTRLTVT.

The V call is TRBV30, the J call TRBJ1-3; D ambiguous. The V and J ends lost 0 bases and 1 base respectively, with 4 bases between them. CDR1 is GTSNPN and CDR2 is SVGIG in the germline V gene (reference sequence). The CDR3 contains 13 residues. The CDR3, as DNA: TGTGCCTGGAGTGTGGAGTCTGGAAACACCATATATTTT. Translated, it gives CAWSVESGNTIYF.

The CDR3 DNA reads as TGTGCCAGCAGCAACGGACAGGGTGTAGCTTTCTTT. It is translated as CASSNGQGVAFF. The chain employs TRBV21-1 and TRBJ1-1; the table's D call, TRBD1, has no DNA check behind it. TRBV21-1 is recorded as a pseudogene. The CDR3 totals 12 residues.

This clone was found a few times. V is TRBV28 and J is TRBJ1-1, with 9 bases matching TRBD1. The CDR3 totals 16 residues. Per germline, CDR1 MDHEN and CDR2 SYDVKM. V dropped 0 bases and J dropped 4; count of bases not matched to a gene: 6. The CDR3 is CASSLWGGQGSTEAFF. The CDR3 DNA reads TGTGCCAGCAGTTTATGGGGGGGACAGGGAAGCACTGAAGCTTTCTTT.

In the case of this clone: A much larger clone lies a single base off, so this may be a read error. The genes are TRBV29-1 and TRBJ1-2; possible D gene TRBD1, 5 bases. The V gene's germline CDR1 is SQVTM and CDR2 ANQGSEA. This CDR3 is built from 14 residues. The CDR3 sequence is CSVEGPSGSDGYPF. In DNA, the CDR3 is TGCAGCGTTGAAGGCCCTTCAGGGTCGGATGGCTACCCCTTC.

The chain carries TRBV7-3 and TRBJ2-3; D is unresolved. CDR3 size: 14 residues. Germline CDR1 and CDR2: SGHTA and FQGTGA. Trimming left V 5 bases short and J 5 bases short, with 14 bases between. CDR3 residues: CASSPQGAVDTQYF. Written as DNA, the CDR3 is TGTGCCAGCAGCCCCCAAGGCGCGGTAGATACGCAGTATTTT.